Reported below is one T cell receptor beta chain. Its specificity is unknown. TCRdb used MiXCR to reprocess the 5' RACE reads, holding one entry per CDR3 protein. Among about 220,000 distinct CDR3 sequences listed, around 6.8% were seen once. The data stem from a study of identical twins. CDR1 is MNHEY and CDR2 is SVGAGI in the germline V gene. The CDR3 contains 12 residues. V was pared by 3 bases and J by 8 bases, with 7 bases between. Whole-study results and caveats: Findings came from cross-sectional statistics, without long-term follow-up of donors.

This same sample was also part of a study on yellow fever vaccine responses in identical twins.

The sequence came from a young woman in good health. Sequences were obtained from memory (CD45RO+) T cells sorted from blood. The chain couples TRBV6-5 to TRBJ1-4; D not resolved. The CDR3 is CASSYSGEKLFF. The CDR3 DNA reads TGTGCCAGCAGTTATTCGGGGGAAAAACTGTTTTTT.